The following is a T cell receptor (beta chain) sequence with its context. The antigen remains unidentified. The entry originates in a study of Ad26.COV2.S vaccination and SARS-CoV-2 variants. Study at large: Participants got Ad26.COV2.S intramuscularly, once or twice 56 days apart.

Study-level points and caveats: Researchers reported similar non-spike TCR breadth in vaccine and placebo recipients. The TCR breadth and depth analyses may have produced an underestimate of total T cell responses.

Profiled with immunoSEQ multiplex PCR; TCRdb holds only in-frame clones, not every one. The profile shows around 450,000 clones, nearly 90% of them singletons. Sample treatment: around 19 received Ad26.COV2.S at low or high dose, single or two shots; roughly 5 received placebo; per-sample allocation not given. Day 63 after the first vaccine or placebo injection was the time point for sampling. The sample was peripheral blood, taken in a trial of Ad26.COV2.S vaccine versus placebo. This clonotype originated in a person between 18 and 60 years old who received the Ad26.COV2.S COVID-19 vaccine or a placebo.

CDR3 DNA sequence: TGTGCCAGCAGTTCCCCGGGACATCCTGACGAGCAGTACTTC. Translation gives CASSSPGHPDEQYF. The V gene is TRBV6-5, the J gene TRBJ2-7; possible D gene TRBD1, 6 bases. The CDR3 totals 14 residues. Trimming left V 4 bases short and J 5 bases short, with 15 bases between. Germline values: CDR1 MNHEY, CDR2 SVGAGI.